Presented here are 6 T cell receptor beta chains from one specimen sequenced in a study of T cell responses to AZD1222 COVID-19 vaccine. Profiled with immunoSEQ multiplex PCR; TCRdb holds only in-frame clones, not every one. The sample contains some 100,000 clones, under 95% of which appear only once. Specimen: peripheral blood, collected on day 0 of AZD1222 vaccination. Receptors were obtained from an adult in good health.

The V gene is TRBV12-3 or TRBV12-4, the J gene TRBJ2-3; 9 positions agree with TRBD2. V lost 8 bases to trimming and J lost 1 base; unmatched junction nucleotides: 1. The CDR3 loop spans 13 amino acids. The CDR3 DNA reads as TGTGCCAGCGCTAGCGGGGGCACAGATACGCAGTATTTT. This gives the protein CASASGGTDTQYF.

CDR3 protein: CASSGTGVNYGYTF. CDR3 nucleotides: TGTGCCAGCAGCGGAACAGGGGTAAACTATGGCTACACCTTC. The genes are TRBV9 and TRBJ1-2, with 7 bases identical to TRBD1. In germline, CDR1 is SGDLS, CDR2 YYNGEE. The CDR3 is 14 residues long. With V trimmed by 3 bases and J by 2 bases, 4 bases remained unmatched.

The genes are TRBV5-5 and TRBJ2-3, with unresolved D. Germline-derived CDR1 and CDR2 are SGHKS and YYEKEE (reference sequence). V lost 0 bases to trimming and J lost 0 bases, with 8 bases between them. There are 15 residues in the CDR3. Here the CDR3 DNA reads TGTGCCAGCAGCTTGGCCAGCTCTAGCACAGATACGCAGTATTTT. Protein product: CASSLASSSTDTQYF.

This chain links TRBV27 with TRBJ2-7; TRBD1 aligns across 7 bases. The J segment lost 2 bases and the V segment lost 0 bases, leaving 7 bases of the junction unmatched. The length of the CDR3 is 16 residues. Germline lookup yields CDR1 MNHEY and CDR2 SMNVEV (reference sequence). CDR3 amino acids: CASSLSGQAAAYEQYF. CDR3 DNA sequence: TGTGCCAGCAGTTTATCCGGACAGGCGGCCGCCTACGAGCAGTACTTC.

The V gene is TRBV6-5, the J gene TRBJ2-5, with 14 bases identical to TRBD2. The germline CDR1 and CDR2 sequences are MNHEY and SVGAGI. The CDR3 runs 15 residues. V dropped 10 bases and J dropped 4; count of bases not matched to a gene: 8. CDR3 sequence reads: CATLSGLAGGETQYF. The CDR3 region has the DNA TGTGCCACCCTAAGTGGACTAGCGGGGGGAGAGACCCAGTACTTC.

The gene calls are TRBV18 and TRBJ1-4; D is ambiguous. The CDR3 totals 14 residues. Trimming pared 4 bases from V and 5 bases from J, leaving 11 bases between. Germline-derived CDR1 and CDR2 are KGHSH and LQKENI. This CDR3 is CASSRAVTNEKLFF. Written as DNA, the CDR3 is TGTGCCAGCTCACGTGCGGTCACGAATGAAAAACTGTTTTTT.